The sequence of this T cell receptor beta chain was determined in a study of T cell changes during pregnancy in multiple sclerosis. Data came from immunoSEQ multiplex PCR; TCRdb stores just in-frame clones and leaves some out. The data contain around 95,000 clones, around 92% of them singletons. The CDR3 covers 16 residues. V was cut by 6 bases and J by 1 base, with 19 bases left in between. CDR1 and CDR2 from the germline V gene are SGHNT and YYREEE (reference sequence). The sequence derives from a female donor in good health, enrolled as a control in a pregnancy study. This sequence joins TRBV5-4 and TRBJ1-2, with D possibly being TRBD1 (5 bases). This material consisted of peripheral blood, taken after pregnancy. The DNA of the CDR3 is TGTGCCAGCACCTTCGGGGGTACAGAGGGTAACTATGGCTACACCTTC. The encoded protein is CASTFGGTEGNYGYTF.